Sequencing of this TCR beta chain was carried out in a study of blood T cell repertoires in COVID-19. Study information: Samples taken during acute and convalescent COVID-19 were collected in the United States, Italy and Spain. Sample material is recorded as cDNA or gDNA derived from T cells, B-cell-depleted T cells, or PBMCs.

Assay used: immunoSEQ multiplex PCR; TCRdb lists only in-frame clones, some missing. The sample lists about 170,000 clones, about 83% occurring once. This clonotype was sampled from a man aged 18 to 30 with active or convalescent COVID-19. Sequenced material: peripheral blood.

CDR3 bases: TGTGCCAGCAGTCCCTCAGACAGGCCCTCTGGGGCCAACGTCCTGACTTTC. It codes for CASSPSDRPSGANVLTF. This chain uses TRBV28 with TRBJ2-6; D is perhaps TRBD1 (6 bases). V lost 5 bases and J lost 0, with 14 bases in between. From germline, CDR1 is MDHEN and CDR2 SYDVKM. This CDR3 comprises 17 residues.